The 16 T cell receptor beta chains below come from one sample, sequenced in a study of cytomegalovirus exposure and HLA in healthy donors. The PCR made use of 60 Vbeta and 13 Jbeta primers. Data came from immunoSEQ multiplex PCR; TCRdb stores just in-frame clones and leaves some out. This sample has fewer than 300,000 clones, with 86% found just once. Sample: PBMCs. All receptors come from a man in his forties in good health and CMV-seropositive.

This clone was observed a few times. J is TRBJ1-1 and V is TRBV5-1, with TRBD1 as a possible D gene (5 bases). With 0 bases removed from V and 0 bases from J, the gap between germline ends came to 15 bases. Germline CDR1 SGHRS, CDR2 YFSETQ. The CDR3 covers 17 residues. The CDR3, as DNA: TGCGCCAGCAGCTTGGTGGCAGGGCCAGCCATGAACACTGAAGCTTTCTTT. Amino acids: CASSLVAGPAMNTEAFF.

This clone was observed a few times. The genes are TRBV25-1 and TRBJ2-7; possible D gene TRBD2, 5 bases. V lost 4 bases and J 0 bases, leaving 13 bases between the germline ends. The CDR3 covers 15 residues. Germline-derived CDR1 and CDR2 are MGHDK and SYGVNS. CDR3 nucleotide sequence: TGTGCCAGCAGTGTAGGCGGGTACCGCTCCTACGAGCAGTACTTC. Its translation is CASSVGGYRSYEQYF.

J is TRBJ1-6 and V is TRBV6-5; TRBD1 aligns across 8 bases. Trimming took 0 bases from V and 7 from J; bases not matched to a gene: 5. Germline lookup yields CDR1 MNHEY and CDR2 SVGAGI. CDR3 length: 16 amino acids. CDR3 in DNA: TGTGCCAGCAGTTACTCCCCCCGGACAGGGAATTCACCCCTCCACTTT. It specifies CASSYSPRTGNSPLHF.

J is TRBJ1-3 and V is TRBV7-8; 8 positions match TRBD1. CDR1 is SGHVS, CDR2 FQNEAQ, per germline. The CDR3 runs to 17 residues. Trimming at V came to 1 base and at J to 0 bases, leaving 5 bases not matched to a gene. Here the CDR3 reads CASSLDDRGPSGNTIYF. For the CDR3, the DNA is TGTGCCAGCAGCTTAGACGACAGGGGCCCCTCTGGAAACACCATATATTTT. The variable domain in full, with the rest retrieved from reference TRBV7-8 and TRBJ1-3, is GAGVSQSPRYKVAKRGQDVALRCDPISGHVSLFWYQQALGQGPEFLTYFQNEAQLDKSGLPSDRFFAERPEGSVSTLKIQRTQQEDSAVYLCASSLDDRGPSGNTIYFGEGSWLTVV.

This chain joins TRBV28 and TRBJ2-7; 9 bases agree with TRBD1. The CDR3 length is 16 residues. The germline V gene has CDR1 MDHEN and CDR2 SYDVKM. V lost 5 bases to trimming and J lost 5 bases; unmatched junction nucleotides: 13. CDR3: CASSPHPGTGFHEQYF. The CDR3, as DNA: TGTGCCAGCAGTCCACACCCCGGGACAGGGTTCCACGAGCAGTACTTC. Full variable domain (outside the CDR3, taken from reference TRBV28 and TRBJ2-7): DVKVTQSSRYLVKRTGEKVFLECVQDMDHENMFWYRQDPGLGLRLIYFSYDVKMKEKGDIPEGYSVSREKKERFSLILESASTNQTSMYLCASSPHPGTGFHEQYFGPGTRLTVT.

The gene calls are TRBV5-4 and TRBJ1-1; D might be TRBD1 (5 bases). This CDR3 has 16 amino acids. Germline V gene data show CDR1 as SGHNT and CDR2 as YYREEE (reference sequence). Trimming stripped 1 base from V and 0 bases from J, with 13 bases between. The CDR3 loop reads CASSLRQGPLNTEAFF. The CDR3 bases are TGTGCCAGCAGCTTGAGGCAGGGCCCCTTGAACACTGAAGCTTTCTTT.

This clone was detected only once. The V and J genes are TRBV29-1 and TRBJ1-2, with TRBD1 matching 8 bases. Looked up from germline, CDR1 is SQVTM and CDR2 is ANQGSEA. Unmatched junction bases numbered 8, after V lost 6 bases and J lost 2 bases. The CDR3 extends over 14 amino acids. The CDR3 region has the DNA TGCAGCGTGGGGGACAGGAAGTCGAACTATGGCTACACCTTC. Translated: CSVGDRKSNYGYTF.

This clone was recorded only once. The chain joins TRBV2 to TRBJ2-1; no clear D. V was clipped by 11 bases and J by 5 bases, with 13 bases between them. This CDR3 is built from 12 residues. Germline values: CDR1 SNHLY, CDR2 FYNNEI. CDR3 protein: CALASPDNEQFF. The CDR3 bases are TGTGCCTTGGCCAGTCCCGACAATGAGCAGTTCTTC.

This rearrangement joins TRBV27 to TRBJ2-7, with a weak D call TRBD1 (6 bases). The germline V and J ends were trimmed by 8 bases and 3 bases, with 14 bases remaining between them. Germline CDR1 is MNHEY and CDR2 is SMNVEV (reference sequence). The CDR3 length is 13 residues. The CDR3 region has the DNA TGTGCCAGCGCCTACGGACAGTACTACGAGCAGTACTTC. Translation gives CASAYGQYYEQYF.

The chain combines TRBV29-1 with TRBJ1-1; D possibly corresponds to TRBD1 (6 bases). Trimming pared 6 bases from V and 1 base from J, leaving 9 bases between. CDR3 length: 12 amino acids. Germline assignment: CDR1 SQVTM and CDR2 ANQGSEA. CDR3 DNA sequence: TGCAGCGTCCAACAGGGGAACACTGAAGCTTTCTTT. Translation: CSVQQGNTEAFF. Filled out from reference TRBV29-1 and TRBJ1-1, the complete variable domain reads SAVISQKPSRDICQRGTSLTIQCQVDSQVTMMFWYRQQPGQSLTLIATANQGSEATYESGFVIDKFPISRPNLTFSTLTVSNMSPEDSSIYLCSVQQGNTEAFFGQGTRLTVV.

The chain carries TRBV13 and TRBJ2-7; 8 nucleotides agree with TRBD2. The germline V gene has CDR1 PRHDT and CDR2 FYEKMQ (reference sequence). The trim removed 5 bases at V and 0 bases at J, leaving 15 bases unmatched. This CDR3 region has 18 residues. The CDR3, as DNA: TGTGCCAGCAGCCCGGGGGGGCGAGCAAGCGGGAACTCCTACGAGCAGTACTTC. Amino acids: CASSPGGRASGNSYEQYF.

The chain carries TRBV2 and TRBJ2-1; 10 positions match TRBD1. Germline assignment: CDR1 SNHLY and CDR2 FYNNEI. J was trimmed by 13 bases and V by 6 bases; bases with no gene match: 15. The CDR3 sequence is 15 residues long. The CDR3 DNA reads TGTGCCAGCAGCCCGTCGGGGACAGGGGCCAGCAAACAGTTCTTC. Its protein product is CASSPSGTGASKQFF.

The chain has TRBV7-9 and TRBJ2-1; 12 positions agree with TRBD2. The length of the CDR3 is 13 residues. V shed 1 base, J shed 15 bases, and the junction held 4 bases outside the gene matches. Germline V CDR1 and CDR2: SEHNR, FQNEAQ (reference sequence). The CDR3 spells CASSLGLAGVVFF. In nucleotides, the CDR3 is TGTGCCAGCAGCTTAGGACTAGCGGGAGTTGTGTTCTTC.

The V call is TRBV13, the J call TRBJ2-7; tentatively, D is TRBD2 (6 bases). This CDR3 has 17 amino acids. In germline, CDR1 is PRHDT, CDR2 FYEKMQ (reference sequence). V was shortened by 5 bases and J by 5 bases, with 25 bases between the two germline ends. The CDR3 loop reads CASSTRGSLAYLDEQYF. In nucleotides, the CDR3 is TGTGCCAGCAGCACCCGCGGGTCGCTAGCGTATCTCGACGAGCAGTACTTC.

This chain links TRBV6-1 with TRBJ2-3, with 11 bases fitting TRBD2. Trimming removed 2 bases from V and 3 bases from J; junction bases left unmatched: 4. The CDR3 runs to 16 residues. Germline lookup yields CDR1 MNHNS and CDR2 SASEGT. CDR3 sequence: CASSEWLAGGTDTQYF. The CDR3 coding sequence is TGTGCCAGCAGTGAATGGCTAGCGGGAGGAACAGATACGCAGTATTTT.

J is TRBJ1-2 and V is TRBV11-2; TRBD1 agrees at 7 bases. This CDR3 contains 15 residues. The V gene's germline CDR1 is SGHAT and CDR2 FQNNGV. J lost 4 bases, V lost 1 base, and 6 bases had no gene match. The CDR3 loop reads CASSLVDRVTYGYTF. For the CDR3, the DNA is TGTGCCAGCAGCTTAGTAGACAGGGTCACCTATGGCTACACCTTC.